The 25 T cell receptor beta chains listed next were all sequenced from one sample in a study of blood T cell repertoires in COVID-19. The repertoire was sequenced with immunoSEQ multiplex PCR; TCRdb's copy has only in-frame clones and lacks some. Found here are around 130,000 clones, approximately 90% of them singletons; the top ten hold about 2%. Input material: peripheral blood. The receptors stem from a woman aged 45-59 years with acute or convalescent COVID-19.

This chain links TRBV9 with TRBJ2-7; weak D call: TRBD1 (5 bases). The germline V gene encodes CDR1 SGDLS and CDR2 YYNGEE. Between the trimmed V and J ends, which lost 0 bases and 2 bases, there was a span of 12 bases. This CDR3 region has 15 residues. The CDR3 sequence: CASSVGDSPAYEQYF. CDR3 nucleotides: TGTGCCAGCAGCGTAGGAGACAGTCCTGCCTACGAGCAGTACTTC.

V usage is TRBV4-2 and J usage is TRBJ2-5, with 12 bases identical to TRBD1. After removal of 6 bases from V and 1 base from J, the junction contained 15 bases not matched to a gene. CDR1 is LGHNA, CDR2 YNFKEQ, per germline. There are 19 residues in the CDR3. DNA for the CDR3: TGTGCCAGCAGTGCGGGGGGACAGGGGGCGCATCCCACCCAAGAGACCCAGTACTTC. It encodes CASSAGGQGAHPTQETQYF.

This chain links TRBV5-4 with TRBJ2-2, with D unclear. Per germline, CDR1 SGHNT and CDR2 YYREEE (reference sequence). CDR3 length: 12 amino acids. Trimming took off 0 bases at V and 7 bases at J, with 4 bases between the two ends. CDR3 in amino acids: CASSLVIGELFF. DNA for the CDR3: TGTGCCAGCAGCTTGGTAATCGGGGAGCTGTTTTTT.

This chain links TRBV27 with TRBJ1-4; TRBD1 matches at 9 bases. This CDR3 has 17 residues. Germline V gene sequence: CDR1 MNHEY, CDR2 SMNVEV (reference sequence). The V and J ends lost 4 bases and 3 bases, in that order; junction bases with no gene match: 9. The CDR3 DNA reads as TGTGCCAGCAGTTCGATTAGGACAGGGGCGGCTAATGAAAAACTGTTTTTT. Its protein is CASSSIRTGAANEKLFF.

The genes are TRBV12-3 or TRBV12-4 and TRBJ1-4; D is uncertain. Trimming stripped 5 bases from V and 7 bases from J, with 8 bases between. The CDR3 contains 12 residues. In nucleotides, the CDR3 is TGTGCCAGCAGTGGGGAGGGTGAAAAACTGTTTTTT. It encodes CASSGEGEKLFF.

This sequence joins TRBV7-2 and TRBJ2-1, with 8 nucleotides matching TRBD2. CDR3 length equals 13 residues. Losses at the gene ends were 5 bases for V and 10 bases for J; bases not matched to a gene: 7. CDR1 SGHTA and CDR2 FQGNSA come from the germline V gene. The CDR3 reads CASSTPVAGEQFF. CDR3 nucleotide sequence: TGTGCCAGCAGCACGCCAGTAGCGGGGGAGCAGTTCTTC.

V gene TRBV5-4 combines with J gene TRBJ2-7; 9 positions agree with TRBD1. CDR1 and CDR2 (germline): SGHNT, YYREEE (reference sequence). The CDR3 length is 15 residues. J was trimmed by 1 base and V by 4 bases; bases with no gene match: 6. CDR3: CASSAGTGTSYEQYF. As DNA, the CDR3 is TGTGCCAGCAGCGCCGGGACAGGGACATCCTACGAGCAGTACTTC.

The CDR3 protein is CASNSGTGGFQPQHF. CDR3 coding DNA: TGTGCCAGCAATTCCGGGACAGGGGGATTTCAGCCCCAGCATTTT. The chain employs TRBV2 and TRBJ1-5; 11 nucleotides align to TRBD1. Per the germline V gene, CDR1 is SNHLY and CDR2 is FYNNEI. After removal of 7 bases from V and 6 bases from J, the junction contained 8 bases not matched to a gene. CDR3 length: 15 amino acids.

This rearrangement joins TRBV5-1 to TRBJ2-7, with 15 nucleotides matching TRBD2. V dropped 4 bases and J dropped 4; count of bases not matched to a gene: 6. Germline lookup yields CDR1 SGHRS and CDR2 YFSETQ. There are 16 residues in the CDR3. CDR3 DNA: TGCGCCAGCAGCCCCAGAGGGACTAGCGGGGGGTACGAGCAGTACTTC. This encodes CASSPRGTSGGYEQYF.

This rearrangement joins TRBV14 to TRBJ2-2, with D unclear. The V end was cut by 1 base, the J end by 4 bases, with 10 bases between. This CDR3 comprises 15 residues. The germline V gene has CDR1 SGHDN and CDR2 FVKESK. This chain's CDR3 is CASSQVALGTGELFF. The CDR3 coding sequence is TGTGCCAGCAGCCAAGTAGCCCTCGGCACCGGGGAGCTGTTTTTT.

The chain is built from TRBV7-8 and TRBJ1-4, with 7 nucleotides matching TRBD1. Germline lookup yields CDR1 SGHVS and CDR2 FQNEAQ. J gave up 4 bases and V 4 bases, and 3 bases lay outside the gene matches. This CDR3 has 14 residues. The CDR3 region is CASSSTGFNEKLFF. The CDR3, as DNA: TGTGCCAGCAGCTCGACAGGGTTTAATGAAAAACTGTTTTTT.

J is TRBJ2-1 and V is TRBV11-2; 11 nucleotides match TRBD2. Germline lookup yields CDR1 SGHAT and CDR2 FQNNGV. The CDR3 consists of 16 residues. V was pared by 3 bases and J by 9 bases, with 10 bases of the junction left unmatched. CDR3 in DNA: TGTGCCAGCAGCTTGAGACTAGCGGGAATATTTGGTGAGCAGTTCTTC. It is translated as CASSLRLAGIFGEQFF.

The genes are TRBV19 and TRBJ1-2; TRBD1 matches at 7 bases. Germline CDR1 reads LNHDA; CDR2 reads SQIVND (reference sequence). CDR3 length equals 13 residues. J lost 8 bases, V lost 6 bases, and 9 bases had no gene match. The CDR3 protein is CASRNDREQGYTF. CDR3 sequence (DNA): TGTGCCAGTAGAAATGACAGGGAACAAGGCTACACCTTC.

V usage is TRBV7-2 and J usage is TRBJ1-1; possible D gene TRBD1, 6 bases. V was cut by 1 base and J by 2 bases, with 14 bases left in between. Germline-derived CDR1 and CDR2 are SGHTA and FQGNSA. The length of the CDR3 is 16 residues. The CDR3 nucleotides are TGTGCCAGCAGCTTAGGATTGTGGACAGAAAACACTGAAGCTTTCTTT. Translation gives CASSLGLWTENTEAFF. Using reference TRBV7-2 and TRBJ1-1 for the parts outside the CDR3, the full variable domain is GAGVSQSPSNKVTEKGKDVELRCDPISGHTALYWYRQSLGQGLEFLIYFQGNSAPDKSGLPSDRFSAERTGGSVSTLTIQRTQQEDSAVYLCASSLGLWTENTEAFFGQGTRLTVV.

J is TRBJ1-1 and V is TRBV19; 7 bases match TRBD1. CDR3 length equals 15 residues. From germline, CDR1 is LNHDA and CDR2 SQIVND (reference sequence). After removal of 10 bases from V and 3 bases from J, the junction contained 14 bases not matched to a gene. The DNA for the CDR3 is TGTGCCACTCGGACAGGAAGGGGATCCGACACTGAAGCTTTCTTT. Amino acid sequence: CATRTGRGSDTEAFF.

This rearrangement joins TRBV11-2 to TRBJ1-5; perhaps TRBD1 as D (6 bases). This CDR3 region has 15 residues. The V and J ends lost 3 bases and 5 bases respectively, with 14 bases between them. The V gene's germline CDR1 is SGHAT and CDR2 FQNNGV. The CDR3 region is CASSLGHRVDQPQHF. The DNA of the CDR3 is TGTGCCAGCAGCTTGGGACATCGAGTAGATCAGCCCCAGCATTTT.

The chain couples TRBV3-1 (or the pseudogene TRBV3-2) to TRBJ2-7, with D possibly TRBD1 on 6 matching bases. Germline CDR1 reads LGHDT; CDR2 reads YNNKEL (reference sequence). With 0 bases removed from V and 1 base from J, the gap between germline ends came to 16 bases. This CDR3 has 17 residues. CDR3 protein: CASSQERGRGMSYEQYF. The CDR3 DNA reads TGTGCCAGCAGCCAAGAGCGCGGCAGGGGAATGTCCTACGAGCAGTACTTC.

V and J are TRBV5-1 and TRBJ1-1; 8 bases map to TRBD1. CDR3 size: 15 residues. Germline CDR1 SGHRS, CDR2 YFSETQ. Trimming at V came to 0 bases and at J to 11 bases, leaving 12 bases not matched to a gene. In nucleotides, the CDR3 is TGCGCCAGCAGCTTGGGATCGCAAGGGACAGGTGAGGCTTTCTTT. Its protein product is CASSLGSQGTGEAFF.

The chain links TRBV5-1 to TRBJ1-3; D is perhaps TRBD1 (5 bases). The germline V gene encodes CDR1 SGHRS and CDR2 YFSETQ. Trimming removed 4 bases from V and 4 bases from J, with 9 bases in between. The CDR3 covers 13 residues. The CDR3 loop reads CASSAGYGNTIYF. Here the CDR3 DNA reads TGCGCCAGCAGCGCAGGGTACGGAAACACCATATATTTT.

The gene calls are TRBV11-2 and TRBJ2-1, with 10 bases that match TRBD2. This CDR3 region has 17 residues. Germline V gene data show CDR1 as SGHAT and CDR2 as FQNNGV. J lost 8 bases, V lost 2 bases, and 12 bases had no gene match. The CDR3 region is CASSLRGAGGRVDEQFF. The CDR3, as DNA: TGTGCCAGCAGCTTAAGAGGAGCGGGGGGGCGGGTCGATGAGCAGTTCTTC. Full variable domain (rest looked up from reference TRBV11-2 and TRBJ2-1): EAGVAQSPRYKIIEKRQSVAFWCNPISGHATLYWYQQILGQGPKLLIQFQNNGVVDDSQLPKDRFSAERLKGVDSTLKIQPAKLEDSAVYLCASSLRGAGGRVDEQFFGPGTRLTVL.

This clone was seen only once. The gene calls are TRBV30 and TRBJ1-3, with 9 bases identical to TRBD1. V shed 3 bases and J 7 bases; nucleotides not matched to a gene: 4. Germline CDR1 GTSNPN, CDR2 SVGIG (reference sequence). This CDR3 region has 13 residues. The CDR3 bases are TGTGCCTGGAGACAGGGGGCTATCAACACCATATATTTT. Protein product: CAWRQGAINTIYF. Full variable domain (outside the CDR3, taken from reference TRBV30 and TRBJ1-3): SQTIHQWPATLVQPVGSPLSLECTVEGTSNPNLYWYRQAAGRGLQLLFYSVGIGQISSEVPQNLSASRPQDRQFILSSKKLLLSDSGFYLCAWRQGAINTIYFGEGSWLTVV.

The J gene is TRBJ2-1, the V gene TRBV6-5, with TRBD2 identical over 8 bases. The CDR3 runs 16 residues. Unmatched junction bases numbered 6, after V lost 0 bases and J lost 5 bases. The germline V gene encodes CDR1 MNHEY and CDR2 SVGAGI. The CDR3 is CASSYSMAGGNNEQFF. DNA of the CDR3: TGTGCCAGCAGTTACTCGATGGCGGGAGGAAACAATGAGCAGTTCTTC.

The chain couples TRBV4-3 to TRBJ1-2; weak D call: TRBD1 (6 bases). The CDR3 is 14 residues long. The germline CDR1 and CDR2 sequences are LGHNA and YSLEER. V shed 6 bases and J shed 4 bases, with 15 bases lying between them. The CDR3 here is CASRYGQGSYGYTF. CDR3 nucleotide sequence: TGCGCCAGCAGATACGGGCAGGGGAGCTATGGCTACACCTTC.

The rearrangement joins TRBV30 to TRBJ1-1; a weak D match, TRBD1 (5 bases). With 4 bases removed from V and 6 bases from J, the gap between germline ends came to 18 bases. Per the germline V gene, CDR1 is GTSNPN and CDR2 is SVGIG (reference sequence). CDR3 size: 14 residues. In nucleotides, the CDR3 is TGTGCCTGGACGCAATTGGGATGGGGGGCTGAAGCTTTCTTT. It translates to CAWTQLGWGAEAFF.

This clone was recorded once. The chain has TRBV5-1 and TRBJ2-1, with 11 positions matching TRBD2. In germline, CDR1 is SGHRS, CDR2 YFSETQ. This CDR3 has 16 amino acids. Trimming removed 4 bases from V and 0 bases from J; junction bases left unmatched: 3. Here the CDR3 reads CASSASGGFSYNEQFF. The CDR3 nucleotides read TGCGCCAGCAGCGCTAGCGGGGGGTTCTCCTACAATGAGCAGTTCTTC.